The 4 T cell receptor beta chains below come from one sample, sequenced in a study of T cell responses to AZD1222 COVID-19 vaccine. Here immunoSEQ multiplex PCR was the method, and the copy in TCRdb shows in-frame clones only, minus some. This sample has 170,000 or so clones; 88% occur once, and the top ten carry more than 9%. The sample was peripheral blood, taken 28 days after the second AZD1222 dose. These receptors originate from an adult who received the AZD1222 COVID-19 vaccine.

This rearrangement joins TRBV12-3 or TRBV12-4 to TRBJ1-1; no clear D. The CDR3 sequence is 12 residues long. The germline V and J ends were trimmed by 6 bases and 11 bases, with 16 bases remaining between them. As DNA, the CDR3 is TGTGCCAGCAGGCTTAGAGGAGTTGGGGCTTTCTTT. Encoded protein: CASRLRGVGAFF.

This sequence joins TRBV5-1 and TRBJ2-7; the match to TRBD2 covers 16 bases. The CDR3 extends over 17 amino acids. The trim removed 6 bases at V and 0 bases at J, leaving 6 bases unmatched. The germline V gene encodes CDR1 SGHRS and CDR2 YFSETQ. The DNA for the CDR3 is TGCGCCAGCAATCCGGGACTAGCGGGGGGGTACTCCTACGAGCAGTACTTC. Protein product: CASNPGLAGGYSYEQYF.

This sequence joins TRBV4-1 and TRBJ1-1; 12 positions match TRBD1. Germline trimming cut 3 bases from V and 4 bases from J; bases unmatched to any gene: 3. The V gene's germline CDR1 is MGHRA and CDR2 YSYEKL. CDR3 length equals 15 residues. The CDR3 here is CASSQGQGASTEAFF. DNA for the CDR3: TGCGCCAGCAGCCAGGGACAGGGGGCCAGCACTGAAGCTTTCTTT.

V gene TRBV30 combines with J gene TRBJ2-1; 8 bases align to TRBD2. This CDR3 is built from 16 residues. V gave up 0 bases and J gave up 3 bases; unmatched junction bases: 7. Germline lookup yields CDR1 GTSNPN and CDR2 SVGIG (reference sequence). The CDR3 sequence is CAWSVLAAGDYNEQFF. The DNA for the CDR3 is TGTGCCTGGAGTGTACTTGCAGCGGGGGACTACAATGAGCAGTTCTTC.